The rows below give T cell receptor beta chains drawn from one sample of a study of cytomegalovirus exposure and HLA in healthy donors. Repertoires were generated with immunoSEQ multiplex PCR, while TCRdb's copy carries only in-frame clones and drops some. The sample carries 150,000 to 200,000 clones, around four fifths recorded once. The source material was PBMCs. These receptors were obtained from a female donor in good health and CMV-seronegative. The CDR3 runs from the conserved cysteine through the conserved F or W. A D gene is named only where the DNA matches it firmly. Expanded clones get a size class; other rows say once, few or many, or leave the size out.

>TRBJ2-1|-|TRBV29-1|TRBD2
CSVEGLPFTSGVYNEQFF
TGCAGCGTTGAAGGGCTCCCTTTTACTAGCGGGGTATACAATGAGCAGTTCTTC
>TRBJ2-5|-|TRBV2|TRBD1
CASSTDRGRETQYF
TGTGCCAGCAGCACCGACAGGGGCCGGGAGACCCAGTACTTC
>TRBJ2-1|-|TRBV27|TRBD2
CASSLLPGGGNNEQFF
TGTGCCAGCAGTTTATTGCCGGGGGGTGGAAACAATGAGCAGTTCTTC
>TRBJ2-7|once|TRBV28|TRBD2
CASSGPGLVGGGFYEQYF
TGTGCCAGCAGTGGACCGGGACTAGTGGGAGGTGGTTTCTACGAGCAGTACTTC
>TRBJ2-2|-|TRBV5-1|-
CASRGSGNTGELFF
TGCGCCAGCAGGGGTAGCGGTAACACCGGGGAGCTGTTTTTT
>TRBJ2-7|-|TRBV19|TRBD2
CASSIRTSGGANEQYF
TGTGCCAGTAGTATCCGGACTAGCGGGGGGGCTAACGAGCAGTACTTC
>TRBJ1-4|-|TRBV7-9|-
CASSLALRQRNEKLFF
TGTGCCAGCAGCTTAGCGTTAAGACAGCGTAATGAAAAACTGTTTTTT
>TRBJ1-3|-|TRBV4-1|TRBD1
CASSQEATGFGNTIYF
TGCGCCAGCAGCCAAGAAGCGACAGGGTTTGGAAACACCATATATTTT
>TRBJ2-7|-|TRBV27|-
CASSLVWEAEQYF
TGTGCCAGCAGTTTAGTATGGGAGGCCGAGCAGTACTTC
>TRBJ2-1|medium-sized|TRBV7-2|-
CASTYGVFNEQFF
TGTGCCAGCACCTACGGAGTTTTCAATGAGCAGTTCTTC
>TRBJ2-3|-|TRBV2|TRBD2
CASSGPAGGGSTDTQYF
TGTGCCAGCAGCGGCCCAGCGGGAGGCGGTAGCACAGATACGCAGTATTTT
>TRBJ2-5|-|TRBV4-1|TRBD2
CASSQETIGGGGETQYF
TGCGCCAGCAGCCAAGAGACGATTGGCGGGGGGGGAGAGACCCAGTACTTC